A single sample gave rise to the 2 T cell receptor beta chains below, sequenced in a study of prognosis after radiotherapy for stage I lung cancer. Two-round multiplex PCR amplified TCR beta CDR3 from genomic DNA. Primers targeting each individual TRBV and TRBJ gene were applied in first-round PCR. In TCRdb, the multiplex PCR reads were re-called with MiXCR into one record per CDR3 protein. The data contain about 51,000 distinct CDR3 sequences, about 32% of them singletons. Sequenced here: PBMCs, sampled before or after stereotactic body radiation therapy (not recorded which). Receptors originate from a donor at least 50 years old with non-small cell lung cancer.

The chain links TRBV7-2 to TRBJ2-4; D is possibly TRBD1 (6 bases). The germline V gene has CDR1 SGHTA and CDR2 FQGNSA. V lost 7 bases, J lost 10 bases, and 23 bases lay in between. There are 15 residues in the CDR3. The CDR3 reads CASTHSAAPGEIQYF. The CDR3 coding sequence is TGTGCCAGCACCCATTCGGCAGCCCCAGGGGAAATTCAGTACTTC.

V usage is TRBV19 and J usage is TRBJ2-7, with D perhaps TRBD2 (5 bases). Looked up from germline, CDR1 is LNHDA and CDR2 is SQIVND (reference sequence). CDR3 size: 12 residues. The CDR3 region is CDTAVGSYEQYF. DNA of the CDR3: TGTGACACAGCGGTGGGTTCATACGAGCAGTACTTC. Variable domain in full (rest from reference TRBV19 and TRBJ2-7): DGGITQSPKYLFRKEGQNVTLSCEQNLNHDAMYWYRQDPGQGLRLIYYSQIVNDFQKGDIAEGYSVSREKKESFPLTVTSAQKNPTAFYLCDTAVGSYEQYFGPGTRLTVT.